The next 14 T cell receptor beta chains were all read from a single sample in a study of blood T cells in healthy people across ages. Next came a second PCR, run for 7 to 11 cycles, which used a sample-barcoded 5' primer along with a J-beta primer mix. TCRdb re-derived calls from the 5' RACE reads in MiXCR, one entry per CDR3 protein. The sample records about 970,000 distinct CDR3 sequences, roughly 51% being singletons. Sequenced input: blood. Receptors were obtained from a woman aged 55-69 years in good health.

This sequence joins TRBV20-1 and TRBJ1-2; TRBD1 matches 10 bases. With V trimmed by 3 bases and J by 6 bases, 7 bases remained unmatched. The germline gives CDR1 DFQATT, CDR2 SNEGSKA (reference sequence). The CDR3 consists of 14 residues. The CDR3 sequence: CSASPWTGGNGYTF. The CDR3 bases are TGCAGTGCTAGCCCGTGGACAGGGGGTAATGGCTACACCTTC.

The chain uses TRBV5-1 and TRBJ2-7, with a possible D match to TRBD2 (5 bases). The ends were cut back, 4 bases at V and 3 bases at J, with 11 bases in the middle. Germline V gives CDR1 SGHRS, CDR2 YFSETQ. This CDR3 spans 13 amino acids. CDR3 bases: TGCGCCAGCAGCACGGGATTCGGCTACGAGCAGTACTTC. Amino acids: CASSTGFGYEQYF.

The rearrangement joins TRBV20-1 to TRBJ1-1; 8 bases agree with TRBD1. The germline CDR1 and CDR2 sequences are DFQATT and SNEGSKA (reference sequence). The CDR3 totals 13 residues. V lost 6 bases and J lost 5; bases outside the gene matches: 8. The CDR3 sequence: CSAAGQVLTEAFF. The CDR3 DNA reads TGCAGTGCCGCGGGACAGGTCCTGACTGAAGCTTTCTTT.

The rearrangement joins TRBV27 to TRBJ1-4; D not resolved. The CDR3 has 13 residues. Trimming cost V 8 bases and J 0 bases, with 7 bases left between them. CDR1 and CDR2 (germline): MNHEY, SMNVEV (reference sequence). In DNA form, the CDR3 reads TGTGCCAGCCGGACTACAACTAATGAAAAACTGTTTTTT. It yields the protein CASRTTTNEKLFF. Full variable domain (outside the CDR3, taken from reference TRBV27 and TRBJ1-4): EAQVTQNPRYLITVTGKKLTVTCSQNMNHEYMSWYRQDPGLGLRQIYYSMNVEVTDKGDVPEGYKVSRKEKRNFPLILESPSPNQTSLYFCASRTTTNEKLFFGSGTQLSVL.

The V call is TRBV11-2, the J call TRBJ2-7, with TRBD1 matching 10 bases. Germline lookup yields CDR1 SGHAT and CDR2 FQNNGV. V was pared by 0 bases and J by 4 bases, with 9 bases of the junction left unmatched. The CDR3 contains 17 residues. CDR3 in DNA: TGTGCCAGCAGCTTAGACTCCGGGACAGGGGTTGGGTACGAGCAGTACTTC. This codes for CASSLDSGTGVGYEQYF.

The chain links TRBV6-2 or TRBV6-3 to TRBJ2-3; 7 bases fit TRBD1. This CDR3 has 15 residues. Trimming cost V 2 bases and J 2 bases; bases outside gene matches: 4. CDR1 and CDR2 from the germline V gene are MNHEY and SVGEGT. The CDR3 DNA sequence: TGTGCCAGCAGTTACCTGGGACAGTCCACAGATACGCAGTATTTT. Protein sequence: CASSYLGQSTDTQYF.

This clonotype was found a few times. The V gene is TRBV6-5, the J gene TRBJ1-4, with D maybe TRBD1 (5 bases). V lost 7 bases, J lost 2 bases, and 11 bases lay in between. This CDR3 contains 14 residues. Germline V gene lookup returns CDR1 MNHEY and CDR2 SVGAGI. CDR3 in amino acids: CASKQTETNEKLFF. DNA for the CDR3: TGTGCCAGCAAACAGACAGAGACTAATGAAAAACTGTTTTTT.

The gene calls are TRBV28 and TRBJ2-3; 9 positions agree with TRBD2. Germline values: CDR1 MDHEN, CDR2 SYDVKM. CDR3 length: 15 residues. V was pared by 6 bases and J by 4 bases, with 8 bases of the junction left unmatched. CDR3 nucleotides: TGTGCCAGCAGCTCCACGCGGGGGGGTTCAGATACGCAGTATTTT. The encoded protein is CASSSTRGGSDTQYF. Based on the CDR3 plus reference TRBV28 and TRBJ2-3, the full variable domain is DVKVTQSSRYLVKRTGEKVFLECVQDMDHENMFWYRQDPGLGLRLIYFSYDVKMKEKGDIPEGYSVSREKKERFSLILESASTNQTSMYLCASSSTRGGSDTQYFGPGTRLTVL.

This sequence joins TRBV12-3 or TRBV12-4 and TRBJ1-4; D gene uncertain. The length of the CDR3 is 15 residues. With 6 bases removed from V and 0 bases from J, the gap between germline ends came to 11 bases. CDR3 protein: CASRRTGATNEKLFF. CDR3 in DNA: TGTGCCAGCAGGAGGACCGGGGCAACTAATGAAAAACTGTTTTTT.

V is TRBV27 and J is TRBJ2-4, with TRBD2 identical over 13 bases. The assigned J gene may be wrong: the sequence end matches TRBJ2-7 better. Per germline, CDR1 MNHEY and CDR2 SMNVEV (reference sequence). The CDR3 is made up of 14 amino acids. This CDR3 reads CASGLLAGGGEQYF. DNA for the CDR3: TGTGCCAGCGGGTTACTAGCGGGAGGGGGCGAGCAGTACTTC.

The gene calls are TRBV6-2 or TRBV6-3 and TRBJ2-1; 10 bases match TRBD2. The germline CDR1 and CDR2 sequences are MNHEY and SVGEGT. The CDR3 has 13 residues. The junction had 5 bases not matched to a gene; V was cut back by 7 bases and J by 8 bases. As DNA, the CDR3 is TGTGCCAGCAAACTAGCGGGATGGGATGAGCAGTTCTTC. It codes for CASKLAGWDEQFF.

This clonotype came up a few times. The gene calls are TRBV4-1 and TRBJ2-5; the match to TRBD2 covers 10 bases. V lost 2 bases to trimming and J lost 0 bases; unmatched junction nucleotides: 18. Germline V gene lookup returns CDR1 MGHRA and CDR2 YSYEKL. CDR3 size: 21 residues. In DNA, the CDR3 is TGCGCCAGCAGCCAACAACCATCCCAACAGACACTAGCGGGACACCAAGAGACCCAGTACTTC. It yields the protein CASSQQPSQQTLAGHQETQYF.

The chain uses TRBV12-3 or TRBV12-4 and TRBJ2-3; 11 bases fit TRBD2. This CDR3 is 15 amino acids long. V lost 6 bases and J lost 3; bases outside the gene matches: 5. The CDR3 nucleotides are TGTGCCAGCAGAACTACTAGCGGGAGAACAGATACGCAGTATTTT. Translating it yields CASRTTSGRTDTQYF.

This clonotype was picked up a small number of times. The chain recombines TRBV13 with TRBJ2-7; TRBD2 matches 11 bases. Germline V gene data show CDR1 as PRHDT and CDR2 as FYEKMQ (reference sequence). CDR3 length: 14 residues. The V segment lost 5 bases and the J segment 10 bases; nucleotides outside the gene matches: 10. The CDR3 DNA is TGTGCCAGCAGCATCGGGACTAGCGGAACAAGCCAGTACTTC. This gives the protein CASSIGTSGTSQYF. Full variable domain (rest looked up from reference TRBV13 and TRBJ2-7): AAGVIQSPRHLIKEKRETATLKCYPIPRHDTVYWYQQGPGQDPQFLISFYEKMQSDKGSIPDRFSAQQFSDYHSELNMSSLELGDSALYFCASSIGTSGTSQYFGPGTRLTVT.